This T cell receptor (beta chain) was observed in a study of T cell repertoires in cytomegalovirus infection. Trimming took off 6 bases at V and 6 bases at J, with 11 bases between the two ends. CDR3 size: 12 residues. Germline assignment: CDR1 SQVTM and CDR2 ANQGSEA. TCRdb reprocessed the reads with MiXCR, giving one entry per CDR3 protein. The sample records about 920,000 distinct CDR3 sequences, approximately 31% being singletons. Study-level points and caveats: Individuals carrying CMV plus the relevant HLA were identified by cumulative frequency of public TCR beta families.

Details on this clonotype: Its antigen is still unknown.

This rearrangement joins TRBV29-1 to TRBJ1-4, with a possible D match to TRBD1 (5 bases). Sequenced here: cultured CD8+ T cells from PBMCs, sampled from culture after CMV antigen stimulation. The TCR sequence derives from a human donor in good health (CMV status not recorded). Some clones in this sample may be carry-over from other donors' samples. CDR3 nucleotides: TGCAGCGTGTCCGGGGGGGATGAAAAACTGTTTTTT. Amino acids: CSVSGGDEKLFF.